These 16 T cell receptor beta chains originate from one sample sequenced in a study of cytomegalovirus exposure and HLA in healthy donors. Primers included in the PCR were 60 Vbeta and 13 Jbeta primers. The method was immunoSEQ multiplex PCR; TCRdb's version includes in-frame clones alone and lacks a portion of them. The top ten hold almost 7% of the sample, which has more than 130,000 clones, 80% seen once. Input material: PBMCs. These receptors originate from a man aged 40-55 years in good health and CMV-seropositive.

The chain links TRBV27 to TRBJ2-2, with a weak D call TRBD2 (5 bases). The germline V and J ends were trimmed by 6 bases and 1 base, with 9 bases remaining between them. The CDR3 covers 14 residues. Per the germline V gene, CDR1 is MNHEY and CDR2 is SMNVEV (reference sequence). The CDR3 here is CASRPGLNTGELFF. The CDR3, as DNA: TGTGCCAGCAGACCAGGACTGAACACCGGGGAGCTGTTTTTT.

This chain joins TRBV14 and TRBJ1-1, with D possibly matching TRBD1 (5 bases). V was trimmed by 1 base and J by 4 bases, leaving 13 bases between them. This CDR3 has 15 residues. Germline V gene data show CDR1 as SGHDN and CDR2 as FVKESK. Here the CDR3 reads CASSQVRGLGTEAFF. The CDR3 DNA reads TGTGCCAGCAGCCAAGTACGGGGGTTGGGCACTGAAGCTTTCTTT. The full variable domain, in which reference TRBV14 and TRBJ1-1 provide the parts outside the CDR3, is EAGVTQFPSHSVIEKGQTVTLRCDPISGHDNLYWYRRVMGKEIKFLLHFVKESKQDESGMPNNRFLAERTGGTYSTLKVQPAELEDSGVYFCASSQVRGLGTEAFFGQGTRLTVV.

The V call is TRBV29-1, the J call TRBJ2-1; TRBD2 matches 7 bases. J lost 3 bases, V lost 1 base, and 15 bases had no gene match. The CDR3 length is 18 residues. Germline-derived CDR1 and CDR2 are SQVTM and ANQGSEA. The CDR3 coding sequence is TGCAGCGTTGAAGCCCCGTTGGCTAGCGGCGCCCTCTACAATGAGCAGTTCTTC. Protein sequence: CSVEAPLASGALYNEQFF.

This chain joins TRBV5-4 and TRBJ2-2, with 7 nucleotides matching TRBD2. The CDR3 spans 16 residues. With 1 base clipped from V and 0 bases from J, the junction kept 3 bases outside the gene matches. Germline-derived CDR1 and CDR2 are SGHNT and YYREEE (reference sequence). The CDR3: CASSLKRETNTGELFF. For the CDR3, the DNA is TGTGCCAGCAGCTTGAAGCGGGAAACGAACACCGGGGAGCTGTTTTTT.

The gene calls are TRBV5-1 and TRBJ2-7, with TRBD1 identical over 9 bases. This CDR3 spans 14 amino acids. After removal of 2 bases from V and 3 bases from J, the junction contained 3 bases not matched to a gene. CDR1 and CDR2 from the germline V gene are SGHRS and YFSETQ. The DNA for the CDR3 is TGCGCCAGCAGCTTAAGACAGGGGGACTACGAGCAGTACTTC. It specifies CASSLRQGDYEQYF. Together with reference TRBV5-1 and TRBJ2-7, the CDR3 gives the full variable domain: KAGVTQTPRYLIKTRGQQVTLSCSPISGHRSVSWYQQTPGQGLQFLFEYFSETQRNKGNFPGRFSGRQFSNSRSEMNVSTLELGDSALYLCASSLRQGDYEQYFGPGTRLTVT.

The chain links TRBV5-1 to TRBJ1-1, with unresolved D. The V end was cut by 4 bases, the J end by 2 bases, with 12 bases between. The CDR3 runs to 14 residues. Germline loops: CDR1 SGHRS, CDR2 YFSETQ. This CDR3 is CASSGSTLNTEAFF. DNA for the CDR3: TGCGCCAGCAGCGGCTCGACACTTAACACTGAAGCTTTCTTT.

This sequence joins TRBV27 and TRBJ2-7; TRBD2 matches 12 bases. Germline loops: CDR1 MNHEY, CDR2 SMNVEV (reference sequence). Losses at the gene ends were 5 bases for V and 4 bases for J; bases not matched to a gene: 3. The CDR3 spans 14 residues. CDR3: CASSAGLAGYEQYF. DNA of the CDR3: TGTGCCAGCAGTGCCGGACTAGCGGGATACGAGCAGTACTTC.

This sequence joins TRBV2 and TRBJ1-5; 8 bases map to TRBD1. Per germline, CDR1 SNHLY and CDR2 FYNNEI. The CDR3 has 13 amino acids. V lost 6 bases to trimming and J lost 6 bases; unmatched junction nucleotides: 4. The DNA of the CDR3 is TGTGCCAGCAGCGTACAGGGGGTTCAGCCCCAGCATTTT. It yields the protein CASSVQGVQPQHF.

This clone has only a few counts. This rearrangement joins TRBV6-5 to TRBJ1-4; D is unresolved. CDR1 is MNHEY, CDR2 SVGAGI, per germline. This CDR3 is built from 14 residues. V lost 6 bases, J lost 13 bases, and 21 bases lay in between. The CDR3 DNA is TGTGCCAGCAGCCTGGGTACTAAACCGGGGTTACTGTTTTTT. Translating it yields CASSLGTKPGLLFF.

The V call is TRBV6-1, the J call TRBJ2-7, with 11 bases matching TRBD2. The CDR3 has 15 amino acids. Germline-derived CDR1 and CDR2 are MNHNS and SASEGT. J was trimmed by 0 bases and V by 6 bases; bases with no gene match: 4. CDR3: CASRGGLADSYEQYF. The DNA for the CDR3 is TGTGCCAGCAGGGGGGGACTAGCGGACTCCTACGAGCAGTACTTC.

This clone showed up just a few times. Other DNA sequences in the same sample also yield this CDR3. V usage is TRBV5-4 and J usage is TRBJ2-3, with 7 bases identical to TRBD1. The CDR3 spans 14 residues. J gave up 1 base and V 4 bases, and 3 bases lay outside the gene matches. Germline CDR1 reads SGHNT; CDR2 reads YYREEE (reference sequence). Here the CDR3 DNA reads TGTGCCAGCAGCCCAGGACAGGGCACAGATACGCAGTATTTT. Translated, it gives CASSPGQGTDTQYF.

The genes are TRBV4-2 and TRBJ2-1, with TRBD1 matching 10 bases. CDR3 size: 16 residues. Germline V gene sequence: CDR1 LGHNA, CDR2 YNFKEQ. Losses at the gene ends were 1 base for V and 10 bases for J; bases not matched to a gene: 10. CDR3 in amino acids: CASSQARTGGLGEQFF. The CDR3 region has the DNA TGTGCCAGCAGCCAAGCTCGGACAGGGGGATTGGGGGAGCAGTTCTTC.

V usage is TRBV2 and J usage is TRBJ2-1; TRBD2 matches at 8 bases. The V segment lost 7 bases and the J segment 7 bases; nucleotides outside the gene matches: 9. Germline CDR1 reads SNHLY; CDR2 reads FYNNEI. The CDR3 is 14 residues long. CDR3 sequence: CASKGAGGFNEQFF. The CDR3 region has the DNA TGTGCCAGCAAAGGGGCGGGGGGCTTTAATGAGCAGTTCTTC.

This clone was picked up a small number of times. The chain carries TRBV6-1 and TRBJ2-7, with D possibly TRBD2 on 7 matching bases. The V end was cut by 3 bases, the J end by 5 bases, with 11 bases between. This CDR3 contains 13 residues. The germline CDR1 and CDR2 sequences are MNHNS and SASEGT. The CDR3 DNA is TGTGCCAGCAGTGATGGGAGGGGGAACGAGCAGTACTTC. This translates into CASSDGRGNEQYF.

The V gene is TRBV2, the J gene TRBJ2-7; 7 nucleotides line up with TRBD1. Germline CDR1 SNHLY, CDR2 FYNNEI. The CDR3 extends over 11 amino acids. V was pared by 5 bases and J by 11 bases, with 6 bases of the junction left unmatched. The CDR3 nucleotides are TGTGCCAGCAGTAGGACAGGAAAGGAGTACTTC. As protein: CASSRTGKEYF.

J is TRBJ2-7 and V is TRBV19; tentatively, D is TRBD2 (7 bases). The CDR3 has 15 residues. V lost 5 bases and J lost 5, with 19 bases in between. CDR1 is LNHDA and CDR2 is SQIVND in the germline V gene (reference sequence). Written as DNA, the CDR3 is TGTGCCAGTAGTTCGGGCTCAGGGGAGGGCCACGAGCAGTACTTC. Its translation is CASSSGSGEGHEQYF.